This T cell receptor (beta chain) was sequenced for a study of neoadjuvant anti-PD-1 for oral cavity cancer. Study at large: Around day 43, patients without progression received a fourth nivolumab dose before surgery.

Repertoires were generated with immunoSEQ multiplex PCR, while TCRdb's copy carries only in-frame clones and drops some. The data hold over 10,000 clones, with 65% observed a single time. Study-wide findings and caveats: With a few patients per group, TCR findings need larger cohorts. Post-nivolumab, blood T cell clonality was significantly elevated in non-responders.

A few counts support this clone. What it binds is unknown. Germline CDR1 LNHDA, CDR2 SQIVND (reference sequence). The CDR3 is made up of 15 amino acids. V lost 1 base and J 2 bases, leaving 11 bases between the germline ends. V is TRBV19 and J is TRBJ1-1, with a tentative D call TRBD1 (5 bases). This sample comprised PBMCs, obtained before nivolumab (anti-PD-1) treatment. The receptor's source is a person between 40 and 85 years old with oral cavity squamous cell carcinoma. CDR3 sequence (DNA): TGTGCCAGTAGTATAGCCGGGGCCTCAAACACTGAAGCTTTCTTT. Its protein is CASSIAGASNTEAFF.